This T cell receptor (beta chain) came from a study of neurological immune-mediated disorders. Notes on the study in general: There were no CDR3 amino acid sequences shared by expanded clones across subjects, a result suggesting private repertoires in all groups.

Each TCR transcript was tagged with a 10-nucleotide random UMI during 5'RACE. TCRdb reanalysed the 5' RACE reads using MiXCR and keeps one entry per CDR3 protein. There are more than 40,000 distinct CDR3 sequences in the sample; approximately 14% occur only once, and around 4% lies in the top ten. Sorted libraries came from roughly 1 million CD4+ or CD8+ T cells. This clonotype was seen at least ten times. Antigen: not known. The V end lost 4 bases, the J end lost 4 bases, and 10 bases lay between the germline ends. The CDR3 totals 14 residues. Germline V gene data show CDR1 as ENHRY and CDR2 as SYGVKD.

The chain has TRBV10-3 and TRBJ2-2; a weak D match, TRBD1 (5 bases). Material for sequencing was CD4+ T cells from blood. This TCR was sampled from a woman aged 60-75 years with HTLV-1-associated myelopathy (HAM/TSP). CDR3 nucleotide sequence: TGTGCCATCAGTGGCAGGGCCCCCACCGGGGAGCTGTTTTTT. Its translation is CAISGRAPTGELFF.